Listed here are 12 T cell receptor beta chains from one sample, sequenced in a study of OX40 agonist ivuxolimab in advanced cancers. Clones were read by immunoSEQ multiplex PCR, and TCRdb kept only the in-frame ones, dropping some. Of about 73,000 clones in the sample, over 80% were seen once. The material was CD4+ or CD8+ T cells sorted from blood, obtained in a trial of the OX40 agonist ivuxolimab. The receptors shown here come from an adult with an advanced solid tumor such as melanoma, head and neck, liver or kidney cancer.

The chain couples TRBV2 to TRBJ1-2; 8 positions agree with TRBD1. V gave up 6 bases and J gave up 2 bases; unmatched junction bases: 5. The length of the CDR3 is 14 residues. CDR1 SNHLY and CDR2 FYNNEI come from the germline V gene. CDR3 residues: CASSAGQENYGYTF. CDR3 nucleotide sequence: TGTGCCAGCAGCGCGGGACAGGAAAACTATGGCTACACCTTC.

V is TRBV6-1 and J is TRBJ2-7, with 7 bases aligning to TRBD1. The V and J ends lost 6 bases and 6 bases, in that order; junction bases with no gene match: 11. Germline CDR1 is MNHNS and CDR2 is SASEGT. The CDR3 consists of 14 residues. The CDR3 region has the DNA TGTGCCAGCAGGATCGACAGGGTGATTCTCGAGCAGTACTTC. Its protein is CASRIDRVILEQYF.

The count of this clone is one. The chain uses TRBV5-4 and TRBJ2-3; possibly TRBD1 for D (6 bases). V was shortened by 4 bases and J by 4 bases, with 13 bases between the two germline ends. The length of the CDR3 is 14 residues. The germline V gene has CDR1 SGHNT and CDR2 YYREEE (reference sequence). The CDR3 is CASSKRKGADTQYF. The CDR3 DNA is TGTGCCAGCAGCAAGAGAAAGGGGGCAGATACGCAGTATTTT. Combining the CDR3 with reference TRBV5-4 and TRBJ2-3 gives the whole variable domain ETGVTQSPTHLIKTRGQQVTLRCSSQSGHNTVSWYQQALGQGPQFIFQYYREEENGRGNFPPRFSGLQFPNYSSELNVNALELDDSALYLCASSKRKGADTQYFGPGTRLTVL.

Only one count was recorded for this clone. CDR3 nucleotides: TGCGCCAGCAGCTTTAACCCGGGAGGGGAAGAGACCCAGTACTTC. This gives the protein CASSFNPGGEETQYF. The rearrangement uses TRBV5-1 and TRBJ2-5, with 8 bases matching TRBD2. The CDR3 covers 15 residues. V lost 2 bases to trimming and J lost 3 bases; unmatched junction nucleotides: 6. Germline lookup yields CDR1 SGHRS and CDR2 YFSETQ. Based on the CDR3 plus reference TRBV5-1 and TRBJ2-5, the full variable domain is KAGVTQTPRYLIKTRGQQVTLSCSPISGHRSVSWYQQTPGQGLQFLFEYFSETQRNKGNFPGRFSGRQFSNSRSEMNVSTLELGDSALYLCASSFNPGGEETQYFGPGTRLLVL.

This sequence joins TRBV7-3 and TRBJ1-1, with D possibly TRBD1 on 6 matching bases. Germline values: CDR1 SGHTA, CDR2 FQGTGA. Trimming left V 1 base short and J 4 bases short, with 13 bases between. The CDR3 totals 15 residues. The DNA for the CDR3 is TGTGCCAGCAGCTTAATGGGGGGGCCTAGCACTGAAGCTTTCTTT. Protein product: CASSLMGGPSTEAFF.

The V and J genes are TRBV5-4 and TRBJ2-3, with 11 bases matching TRBD2. Germline loops: CDR1 SGHNT, CDR2 YYREEE (reference sequence). CDR3 size: 16 residues. V lost 2 bases to trimming and J lost 2 bases; unmatched junction nucleotides: 4. In nucleotides, the CDR3 is TGTGCCAGCAGCTTCCCGGGACTAGCGGACACAGATACGCAGTATTTT. It codes for CASSFPGLADTDTQYF.

The V gene is TRBV30, the J gene TRBJ2-1; D perhaps matches TRBD1 (5 bases). V shed 3 bases and J shed 4 bases, with 10 bases lying between them. The CDR3 runs to 13 residues. CDR1 and CDR2 (germline): GTSNPN, SVGIG (reference sequence). The CDR3 here is CAWRRQKYNEQFF. The CDR3 nucleotides are TGTGCCTGGAGAAGACAGAAGTACAATGAGCAGTTCTTC.

J is TRBJ2-5 and V is TRBV5-5; D ambiguous. The V end was cut by 5 bases, the J end by 0 bases, with 11 bases between. Germline assignment: CDR1 SGHKS and CDR2 YYEKEE (reference sequence). The CDR3 length is 14 residues. CDR3 sequence reads: CASSRGRNQETQYF. For the CDR3, the DNA is TGTGCCAGCAGTAGAGGACGGAACCAAGAGACCCAGTACTTC. Looking up the rest from reference TRBV5-5 and TRBJ2-5 gives the full variable domain: DAGVTQSPTHLIKTRGQQVTLRCSPISGHKSVSWYQQVLGQGPQFIFQYYEKEERGRGNFPDRFSARQFPNYSSELNVNALLLGDSALYLCASSRGRNQETQYFGPGTRLLVL.

J is TRBJ2-7 and V is TRBV9; D is possibly TRBD1 (5 bases). V gave up 2 bases and J gave up 4 bases, with 22 bases separating them. The CDR3 covers 17 residues. Germline V CDR1 and CDR2: SGDLS, YYNGEE. The chain's CDR3 is CASSVLGVRSGRYEQYF. The DNA of the CDR3 is TGTGCCAGCAGCGTCCTAGGGGTTCGGAGTGGCAGGTACGAGCAGTACTTC. Full variable domain (missing parts from reference TRBV9 and TRBJ2-7): DSGVTQTPKHLITATGQRVTLRCSPRSGDLSVYWYQQSLDQGLQFLIQYYNGEERAKGNILERFSAQQFPDLHSELNLSSLELGDSALYFCASSVLGVRSGRYEQYFGPGTRLTVT.

The V call is TRBV6-5, the J call TRBJ2-2; D might be TRBD2 (5 bases). CDR1 and CDR2 from the germline V gene are MNHEY and SVGAGI. The CDR3 length is 14 residues. V lost 7 bases to trimming and J lost 3 bases, with 12 bases between them. CDR3 coding DNA: TGTGCCAGCAAAGAGGACTTCGACACCGGGGAGCTGTTTTTT. This gives the protein CASKEDFDTGELFF.

This chain uses TRBV5-1 with TRBJ2-2; 12 bases are shared with TRBD2. The CDR3 covers 14 residues. J lost 9 bases, V lost 7 bases, and 7 bases had no gene match. In germline, CDR1 is SGHRS, CDR2 YFSETQ. CDR3 loop: CASRLAGDTWELFF. The CDR3 DNA reads TGCGCCAGCCGACTAGCGGGAGATACCTGGGAGCTGTTTTTT. The whole variable domain, remainder taken from reference TRBV5-1 and TRBJ2-2, is KAGVTQTPRYLIKTRGQQVTLSCSPISGHRSVSWYQQTPGQGLQFLFEYFSETQRNKGNFPGRFSGRQFSNSRSEMNVSTLELGDSALYLCASRLAGDTWELFFGEGSRLTVL.

This rearrangement joins TRBV28 to TRBJ2-7; 13 bases align to TRBD2. V shed 6 bases and J 6 bases; nucleotides not matched to a gene: 8. This CDR3 contains 15 residues. Germline loops: CDR1 MDHEN, CDR2 SYDVKM. CDR3 nucleotides: TGTGCCAGCAGGGGGGGACTAGCGGGAAGGAGCGAGCAGTACTTC. It translates to CASRGGLAGRSEQYF.